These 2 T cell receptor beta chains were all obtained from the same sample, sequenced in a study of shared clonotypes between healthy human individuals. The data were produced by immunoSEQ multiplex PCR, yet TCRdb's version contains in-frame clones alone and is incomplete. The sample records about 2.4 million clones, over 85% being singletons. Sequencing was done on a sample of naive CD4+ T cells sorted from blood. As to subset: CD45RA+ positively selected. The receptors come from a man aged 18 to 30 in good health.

DNA for the CDR3: TGCGCCAGCAGCCAAGATTTCAGGGGCACTGAAGCTTTCTTT. It codes for CASSQDFRGTEAFF. This chain joins TRBV4-3 and TRBJ1-1, with D perhaps matching TRBD1 (6 bases). CDR1 is LGHNA and CDR2 is YSLEER in the germline V gene. V lost 0 bases to trimming and J lost 4 bases, with 9 bases between them. The CDR3 runs to 14 residues.

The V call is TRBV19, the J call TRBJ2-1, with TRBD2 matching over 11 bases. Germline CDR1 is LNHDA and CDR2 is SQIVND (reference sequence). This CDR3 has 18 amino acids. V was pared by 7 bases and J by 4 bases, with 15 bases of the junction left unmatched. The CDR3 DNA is TGTGCCAGTACCCAAACCGGGACTAGCGGAAGCGTTTACAATGAGCAGTTCTTC. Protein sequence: CASTQTGTSGSVYNEQFF.